The 10 T cell receptor beta chains listed next were all sequenced from one sample in a study of blood T cell repertoires in COVID-19. Produced via immunoSEQ multiplex PCR; TCRdb's table is partial and in-frame only. Among around 290,000 clones, 88% were seen once, and the ten largest hold about 1%. Specimen: PBMCs or T cells enriched from blood (not recorded which). Receptors originate from a woman aged 25 to 45 who had recovered from COVID-19.

The V gene is TRBV29-1, the J gene TRBJ1-1; D is unclear. This CDR3 region has 13 residues. CDR1 and CDR2 (germline): SQVTM, ANQGSEA. CDR3 loop: CSGLRLANTEAFF. CDR3 nucleotide sequence: TGCAGTGGACTCCGCCTGGCGAACACTGAAGCTTTCTTT.

The CDR3 nucleotides are TGTGCCAGCAGCGTGGGACTACCGTTGAGCTCCTACGAGCAGTACTTC. It is translated as CASSVGLPLSSYEQYF. The rearrangement uses TRBV5-4 and TRBJ2-7; 7 nucleotides line up with TRBD2. Germline CDR1 SGHNT, CDR2 YYREEE (reference sequence). CDR3 length: 16 residues. J gave up 0 bases and V 4 bases, and 10 bases lay outside the gene matches. The variable domain in full, completed from reference TRBV5-4 and TRBJ2-7, reads ETGVTQSPTHLIKTRGQQVTLRCSSQSGHNTVSWYQQALGQGPQFIFQYYREEENGRGNFPPRFSGLQFPNYSSELNVNALELDDSALYLCASSVGLPLSSYEQYFGPGTRLTVT.

The chain uses TRBV18 and TRBJ2-7; 11 nucleotides line up with TRBD2. The CDR3 runs 16 residues. Germline V gene sequence: CDR1 KGHSH, CDR2 LQKENI. V shed 0 bases, J shed 4 bases, and the junction held 5 bases outside the gene matches. CDR3 sequence reads: CASSPPPSGGFYEQYF. The CDR3 bases are TGTGCCAGCTCACCACCGCCTAGCGGGGGGTTTTACGAGCAGTACTTC.

V usage is TRBV27 and J usage is TRBJ2-3; D is perhaps TRBD2 (6 bases). This CDR3 contains 16 residues. Trimming stripped 6 bases from V and 3 bases from J, with 19 bases between. From germline, CDR1 is MNHEY and CDR2 SMNVEV (reference sequence). The CDR3: CASSQRPIAVTDTQYF. The CDR3 DNA reads as TGTGCCAGCAGCCAACGGCCCATAGCGGTAACAGATACGCAGTATTTT.

The chain combines TRBV5-8 with TRBJ1-5, with 8 bases aligning to TRBD1. Losses at the gene ends were 0 bases for V and 1 base for J; bases not matched to a gene: 9. The CDR3 covers 18 residues. Germline CDR1 reads SGHTS; CDR2 reads YDEGEE. CDR3 in amino acids: CASSLDRGKGGSNQPQHF. The CDR3 DNA sequence: TGTGCCAGCAGCTTGGACAGGGGGAAGGGGGGGAGCAATCAGCCCCAGCATTTT.

This clone was picked up one time. The CDR3 loop is CATSRDRGGNTEAFF. The CDR3 DNA reads as TGTGCCACCAGCAGAGATCGTGGAGGGAACACTGAAGCTTTCTTT. V is TRBV15 and J is TRBJ1-1; D gene unclear. V was cut by 0 bases and J by 1 base, with 9 bases left in between. CDR1 is LNHNV and CDR2 is YYDKDF in the germline V gene (reference sequence). The CDR3 length is 15 residues.

The chain uses TRBV9 and TRBJ1-3, with no clear D. The CDR3 extends over 16 amino acids. The V gene lost 1 base and the J gene lost 2 bases, with 13 bases spanning the gap. The germline CDR1 and CDR2 sequences are SGDLS and YYNGEE. The CDR3 loop reads CASSVSGVRTGNTIYF. The CDR3 coding sequence is TGTGCCAGCAGCGTATCCGGGGTTAGGACTGGAAACACCATATATTTT.

The chain has TRBV7-2 and TRBJ2-3, with D possibly TRBD2 on 6 matching bases. Trimming removed 5 bases from V and 8 bases from J, with 14 bases in between. The CDR3 runs 13 residues. Germline V gene lookup returns CDR1 SGHTA and CDR2 FQGNSA. The CDR3 protein is CASSPIGRGTQYF. CDR3 bases: TGTGCCAGCAGCCCTATTGGGCGGGGTACGCAGTATTTT.

J is TRBJ1-2 and V is TRBV5-1, with 8 bases matching TRBD1. This CDR3 is built from 14 residues. Germline trimming cut 2 bases from V and 7 bases from J; bases unmatched to any gene: 7. Germline V gives CDR1 SGHRS, CDR2 YFSETQ. The CDR3 bases are TGCGCCAGCAGCTTAAAAACAGGGGGTGGTGGCTACACCTTC. It translates to CASSLKTGGGGYTF.

V and J are TRBV24-1 and TRBJ2-2, with D perhaps matching TRBD1 (5 bases). Germline V CDR1 and CDR2: KGHDR, SFDVKD. The CDR3 has 14 residues. V lost 3 bases and J lost 4, with 8 bases in between. The CDR3 DNA is TGTGCCACCAGTGATGGAACAGGCACCGGGGAGCTGTTTTTT. Residues: CATSDGTGTGELFF.